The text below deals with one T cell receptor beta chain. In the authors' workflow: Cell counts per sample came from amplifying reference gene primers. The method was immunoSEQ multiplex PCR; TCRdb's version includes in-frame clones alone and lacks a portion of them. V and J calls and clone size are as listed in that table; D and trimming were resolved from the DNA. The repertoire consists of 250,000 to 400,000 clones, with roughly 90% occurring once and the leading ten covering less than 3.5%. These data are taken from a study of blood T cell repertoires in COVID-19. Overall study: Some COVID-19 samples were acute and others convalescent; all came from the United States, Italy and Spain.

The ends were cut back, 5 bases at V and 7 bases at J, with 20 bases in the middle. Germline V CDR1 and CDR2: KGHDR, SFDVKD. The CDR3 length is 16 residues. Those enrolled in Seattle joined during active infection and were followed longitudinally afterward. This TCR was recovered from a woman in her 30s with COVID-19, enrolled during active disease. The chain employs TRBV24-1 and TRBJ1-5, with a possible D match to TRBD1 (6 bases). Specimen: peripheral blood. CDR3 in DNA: TGTGCCACCAGTGCACCAGGGCCAGGGGATGGGCAGCCCCAGCATTTT. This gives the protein CATSAPGPGDGQPQHF.